One sample yielded the 12 T cell receptor beta chains listed below, sequenced in a study of T cell responses to AZD1222 COVID-19 vaccine. Here immunoSEQ multiplex PCR was the method, and the copy in TCRdb shows in-frame clones only, minus some. This sample's table reports about 140,000 clones. The sample comprised peripheral blood. These receptors were obtained from an adult in good health.

The chain has TRBV19 and TRBJ1-5; a weak D match, TRBD1 (5 bases). This CDR3 spans 13 amino acids. The V end lost 3 bases, the J end lost 7 bases, and 10 bases lay between the germline ends. Germline V lookup: CDR1 LNHDA, CDR2 SQIVND (reference sequence). In nucleotides, the CDR3 is TGTGCCAGTAGTATTCAGGGCCTACAGCCCCAGCATTTT. Amino acids: CASSIQGLQPQHF.

The chain recombines TRBV3-1 (or the pseudogene TRBV3-2) with TRBJ1-3; 12 nucleotides line up with TRBD1. Germline trimming cut 4 bases from V and 0 bases from J; bases unmatched to any gene: 4. The CDR3 length is 17 residues. Per the germline V gene, CDR1 is LGHDT and CDR2 is YNNKEL (reference sequence). Here the CDR3 reads CASSPRDRGPSGNTIYF. CDR3 bases: TGTGCCAGCAGCCCACGGGACAGGGGGCCCTCTGGAAACACCATATATTTT.

The V and J genes are TRBV11-3 and TRBJ1-6; tentative D call: TRBD1 (5 bases). The CDR3 is 11 amino acids. Germline V lookup: CDR1 SGHNT, CDR2 YENEEA. The V end lost 11 bases, the J end lost 11 bases, and 13 bases lay between the germline ends. CDR3: CAPPGRAPLHF. Written as DNA, the CDR3 is TGTGCCCCCCCGGGGCGGGCACCCCTCCACTTT.

The chain has TRBV30 and TRBJ2-7; 7 bases match TRBD2. The CDR3 runs 14 residues. CDR1 and CDR2 from the germline V gene are GTSNPN and SVGIG (reference sequence). V shed 4 bases, J shed 7 bases, and the junction held 13 bases outside the gene matches. The CDR3 bases are TGTGCCTGGATAGCCAGCGGGGACGCCAGGGAGCAGTACTTC. It yields the protein CAWIASGDAREQYF.

The DNA of the CDR3 is TGTGCCAGCAGCTTATCCAGGTCTAGTCTACTCTATGGCTACACCTTC. Protein: CASSLSRSSLLYGYTF. The V and J genes are TRBV7-9 and TRBJ1-2, with unresolved D. V was pared by 2 bases and J by 4 bases, with 17 bases between. Per germline, CDR1 SEHNR and CDR2 FQNEAQ (reference sequence). CDR3 length: 16 amino acids. Filled out from reference TRBV7-9 and TRBJ1-2, the complete variable domain reads DTGVSQNPRHKITKRGQNVTFRCDPISEHNRLYWYRQTLGQGPEFLTYFQNEAQLEKSRLLSDRFSAERPKGSFSTLEIQRTEQGDSAMYLCASSLSRSSLLYGYTFGSGTRLTVV.

The J gene is TRBJ2-7, the V gene TRBV30, with D possibly matching TRBD1 (5 bases). Germline V gene lookup returns CDR1 GTSNPN and CDR2 SVGIG (reference sequence). V shed 2 bases and J shed 4 bases, with 15 bases lying between them. This CDR3 contains 14 residues. In DNA form, the CDR3 reads TGTGCCTGGAGTCGCAGGGTGACCGTATACGAGCAGTACTTC. Amino acids: CAWSRRVTVYEQYF.

The chain combines TRBV27 with TRBJ1-3; D possibly corresponds to TRBD1 (6 bases). Germline V lookup: CDR1 MNHEY, CDR2 SMNVEV (reference sequence). The V end was cut by 5 bases, the J end by 2 bases, with 13 bases between. The CDR3 sequence is 15 residues long. CDR3 in amino acids: CASSPKHRAGNTIYF. The CDR3 DNA is TGTGCCAGCAGTCCCAAGCACAGGGCTGGAAACACCATATATTTT.

The V gene is TRBV5-1, the J gene TRBJ1-2; 11 bases line up with TRBD1. This CDR3 has 22 residues. The junction had 27 bases not matched to a gene; V was cut back by 0 bases and J by 8 bases. Germline V gene data show CDR1 as SGHRS and CDR2 as YFSETQ. The CDR3 reads CASSLAVSGQGAQAAGMWGYTF. The CDR3 DNA reads TGCGCCAGCAGCTTGGCCGTGTCCGGACAGGGGGCGCAGGCCGCAGGTATGTGGGGCTACACCTTC.

The chain combines TRBV19 with TRBJ1-2, with 10 positions matching TRBD1. CDR1 is LNHDA, CDR2 SQIVND, per germline (reference sequence). CDR3 length equals 14 residues. J gave up 3 bases and V 5 bases, and 3 bases lay outside the gene matches. CDR3 DNA: TGTGCCAGTAGTGGGACAGGGGTGGACTATGGCTACACCTTC. This translates into CASSGTGVDYGYTF.

In DNA form, the CDR3 reads TGTGCCAGCGGGGACGTCTCTGGAAACACCATATATTTT. Protein product: CASGDVSGNTIYF. The chain carries TRBV9 and TRBJ1-3, with D perhaps TRBD1 (5 bases). Germline loops: CDR1 SGDLS, CDR2 YYNGEE. The germline V and J ends were trimmed by 7 bases and 0 bases, with 8 bases remaining between them. The CDR3 totals 13 residues.

V gene TRBV7-2 combines with J gene TRBJ2-1; 11 nucleotides agree with TRBD2. This CDR3 has 15 amino acids. Trimming cost V 5 bases and J 3 bases; bases outside gene matches: 3. The germline gives CDR1 SGHTA, CDR2 FQGNSA. The DNA for the CDR3 is TGTGCCAGCAGCCCCGGACTAGCGGGCTACAATGAGCAGTTCTTC. Encoded protein: CASSPGLAGYNEQFF.

The gene calls are TRBV9 and TRBJ1-6, with 8 bases fitting TRBD1. This CDR3 region has 16 residues. Germline-derived CDR1 and CDR2 are SGDLS and YYNGEE. V gave up 0 bases and J gave up 8 bases; unmatched junction bases: 7. Here the CDR3 DNA reads TGTGCCAGCAGCGTAGCTAGGGACAGGTCCGATTCACCCCTCCACTTT. The encoded protein is CASSVARDRSDSPLHF. Complete variable domain (other parts from reference TRBV9 and TRBJ1-6): DSGVTQTPKHLITATGQRVTLRCSPRSGDLSVYWYQQSLDQGLQFLIQYYNGEERAKGNILERFSAQQFPDLHSELNLSSLELGDSALYFCASSVARDRSDSPLHFGNGTRLTVT.